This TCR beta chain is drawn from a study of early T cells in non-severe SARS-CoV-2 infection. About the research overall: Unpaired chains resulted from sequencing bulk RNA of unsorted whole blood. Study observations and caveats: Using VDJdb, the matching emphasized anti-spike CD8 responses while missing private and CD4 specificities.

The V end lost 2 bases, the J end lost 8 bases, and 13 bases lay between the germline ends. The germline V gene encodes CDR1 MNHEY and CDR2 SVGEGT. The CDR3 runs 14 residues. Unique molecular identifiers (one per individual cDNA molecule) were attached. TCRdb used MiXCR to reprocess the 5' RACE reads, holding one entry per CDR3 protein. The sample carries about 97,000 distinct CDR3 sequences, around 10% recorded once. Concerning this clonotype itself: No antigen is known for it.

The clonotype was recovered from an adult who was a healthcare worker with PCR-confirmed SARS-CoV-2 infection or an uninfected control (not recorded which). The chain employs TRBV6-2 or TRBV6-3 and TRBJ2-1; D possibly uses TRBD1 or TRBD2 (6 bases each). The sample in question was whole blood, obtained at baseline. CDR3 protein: CASSYGGGRDEQFF. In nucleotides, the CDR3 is TGTGCCAGCAGTTACGGAGGGGGTAGGGATGAGCAGTTCTTC.